This T cell receptor beta chain is from a study of T-cell memory formation after mild COVID-19. V lost 7 bases to trimming and J lost 4 bases, with 28 bases between them. This CDR3 has 19 amino acids. MiXCR was run by TCRdb on the 5' RACE reads, yielding one entry per CDR3 protein. The top ten hold 21% of the sample, which has about 340,000 distinct CDR3 sequences, roughly 20% seen once. General observations from the study: CD4+ contracting clones lay mainly in CM and EM, CD8+ ones in EMRA. A second wave of clones peaked on day 37, and their SARS-CoV-2 specificity went unconfirmed.

This clonotype was found many times. Its specificity is not known. Sequencing input: PBMCs or a T cell subset sorted from them (not recorded which). The chain uses TRBV12-3 or TRBV12-4 and TRBJ2-2; TRBD1 is a possible D gene (5 bases). The clonotype comes from a man younger than 30 who had mild COVID-19 (a few samples of this study predate the infection). Cell type and time point are not known. The DNA of the CDR3 is TGTGCCAGCAAAATTTACAGGTTTCAAGGGGTGCTATTCACCGGGGAGCTGTTTTTT. It translates to CASKIYRFQGVLFTGELFF.